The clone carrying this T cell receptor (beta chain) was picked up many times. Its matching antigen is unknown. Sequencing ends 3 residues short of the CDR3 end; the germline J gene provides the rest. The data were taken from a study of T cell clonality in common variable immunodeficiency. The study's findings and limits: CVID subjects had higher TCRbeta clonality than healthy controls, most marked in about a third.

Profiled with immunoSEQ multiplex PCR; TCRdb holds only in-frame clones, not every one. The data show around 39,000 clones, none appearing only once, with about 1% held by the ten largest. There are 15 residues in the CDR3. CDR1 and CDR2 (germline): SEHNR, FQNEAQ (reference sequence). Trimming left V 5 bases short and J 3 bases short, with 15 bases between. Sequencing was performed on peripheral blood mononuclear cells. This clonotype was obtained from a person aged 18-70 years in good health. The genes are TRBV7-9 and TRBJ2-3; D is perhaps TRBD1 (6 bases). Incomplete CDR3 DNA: TGTGCCAGCAGCCGCGAACAGGGTAGTACAGATACG. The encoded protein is CASSREQGSTDT. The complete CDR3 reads CASSREQGSTDTQYF. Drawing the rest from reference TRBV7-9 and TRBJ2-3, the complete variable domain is DTGVSQNPRHKITKRGQNVTFRCDPISEHNRLYWYRQTLGQGPEFLTYFQNEAQLEKSRLLSDRFSAERPKGSFSTLEIQRTEQGDSAMYLCASSREQGSTDTQYFGPGTRLTVL.